This TCR beta chain was sequenced for a study of vaccination and CD4 T cells after COVID-19. For the study at large: Nasal swab PCR detected SARS-CoV-2 in convalescent patients, who comprised about nine mild cases and one severe case. Convalescent participants consisted of six males and four females, two being Hispanic. Each participant underwent a two-dose regimen of either the BNT162b2 or the mRNA-1273 vaccine. Overall study findings and caveats: Convalescent patients had a median about 86% of post-vaccine SARS-CoV-2-reactive clones that were detected only after vaccination, not before it.

TCRdb reprocessed the PCR reads via MiXCR and lists one record per CDR3 protein. The table includes 15,000 to 20,000 distinct CDR3 sequences, over 45% detected once. This clonotype came up a few times. The antigen remains unidentified. With V trimmed by 6 bases and J by 1 base, 2 bases remained unmatched. Germline V gives CDR1 SNHLY, CDR2 FYNNEI. This CDR3 comprises 15 residues. Sequencing used CD4+ T cells from blood, obtained after SARS-CoV-2 vaccination. This TCR was sampled from a human donor who had recovered from COVID-19. The chain is built from TRBV2 and TRBJ2-3; TRBD2 matches 12 bases. The CDR3 region has the DNA TGTGCCAGCAGGAGACTAGCGGGGGGCACAGATACGCAGTATTTT. Its protein product is CASRRLAGGTDTQYF.